This is a list of T cell receptor beta chains from one sample in a study of long-term antiretroviral therapy in people with HIV. Assay: immunoSEQ multiplex PCR; the TCRdb copy retains only in-frame clones and omits some. Of more than 35,000 clones in the sample, 75% to 90% were seen once. This sample comprised unsorted PBMCs, obtained 1.5 years after starting antiretroviral therapy. These receptors all come from a man aged 18-30 years with HIV. The conserved cysteine and the conserved F or W are not part of the CDR3 here. The order of the fields is J gene, V gene, CDR3 protein.

TRBJ1-3 TRBV6-6 ASSYSSGSSGNTIY
TRBJ2-1 TRBV18 ASSPTLADYNEQF
TRBJ2-3 TRBV18 ASSSERREGPKLQDTQY
TRBJ2-2 TRBV7-2 ASSSGGYTGELF
TRBJ2-1 TRBV10-3 AISGLGSDSYNEQF
TRBJ1-1 TRBV9 ASAPGGDTEAF
TRBJ1-5 TRBV18 ASSPRQGWDFGNQPQH
TRBJ2-3 TRBV11-2 ASSPRTRTDTQY
TRBJ2-1 TRBV6-6 ASSPRQGSYNEQF
TRBJ1-5 TRBV19 ASSMTGINNQPQH
TRBJ2-1 TRBV5-1 ASSRGTSGSTYEQF
TRBJ2-7 TRBV5-6 ASSPLFGEQY
TRBJ2-3 TRBV5-6 ASSLLSNAGDGTQY
TRBJ2-1 TRBV7-9 ASSPSGDNEQF
TRBJ1-5 TRBV14 ASSQGGVGVRPQH
TRBJ2-7 TRBV18 ASSPGAPYEQY
TRBJ1-1 TRBV7-8 ASSFEYHGDSNTEAF
TRBJ1-1 TRBV15 ATSPRDRVATEAF
TRBJ2-7 TRBV27 ASSSLGTGTSYEQY
TRBJ2-3 TRBV27 ASHRGPGLPPDTQY
TRBJ2-7 TRBV27 ASRPQYRQASTSLGNEQY
TRBJ2-3 TRBV9 ASSGGGAQGRDTQY
TRBJ2-3 TRBV28 ASSIQRITDTQY
TRBJ2-1 TRBV6-5 ASSPWGSGYNEQF
TRBJ2-7 TRBV11-2 ASSLLGTGILSYEQY
TRBJ2-7 TRBV5-1 ASSADYEQY
TRBJ2-7 TRBV2 AGLNAYEQY
TRBJ1-2 TRBV6-5 ASRIPTELFGGYT
TRBJ2-3 TRBV29-1 SAGVSGTGTDTQY
TRBJ1-4 TRBV7-9 ASSLDPTNEKLF
TRBJ2-7 TRBV19 ASQAGSDEQY